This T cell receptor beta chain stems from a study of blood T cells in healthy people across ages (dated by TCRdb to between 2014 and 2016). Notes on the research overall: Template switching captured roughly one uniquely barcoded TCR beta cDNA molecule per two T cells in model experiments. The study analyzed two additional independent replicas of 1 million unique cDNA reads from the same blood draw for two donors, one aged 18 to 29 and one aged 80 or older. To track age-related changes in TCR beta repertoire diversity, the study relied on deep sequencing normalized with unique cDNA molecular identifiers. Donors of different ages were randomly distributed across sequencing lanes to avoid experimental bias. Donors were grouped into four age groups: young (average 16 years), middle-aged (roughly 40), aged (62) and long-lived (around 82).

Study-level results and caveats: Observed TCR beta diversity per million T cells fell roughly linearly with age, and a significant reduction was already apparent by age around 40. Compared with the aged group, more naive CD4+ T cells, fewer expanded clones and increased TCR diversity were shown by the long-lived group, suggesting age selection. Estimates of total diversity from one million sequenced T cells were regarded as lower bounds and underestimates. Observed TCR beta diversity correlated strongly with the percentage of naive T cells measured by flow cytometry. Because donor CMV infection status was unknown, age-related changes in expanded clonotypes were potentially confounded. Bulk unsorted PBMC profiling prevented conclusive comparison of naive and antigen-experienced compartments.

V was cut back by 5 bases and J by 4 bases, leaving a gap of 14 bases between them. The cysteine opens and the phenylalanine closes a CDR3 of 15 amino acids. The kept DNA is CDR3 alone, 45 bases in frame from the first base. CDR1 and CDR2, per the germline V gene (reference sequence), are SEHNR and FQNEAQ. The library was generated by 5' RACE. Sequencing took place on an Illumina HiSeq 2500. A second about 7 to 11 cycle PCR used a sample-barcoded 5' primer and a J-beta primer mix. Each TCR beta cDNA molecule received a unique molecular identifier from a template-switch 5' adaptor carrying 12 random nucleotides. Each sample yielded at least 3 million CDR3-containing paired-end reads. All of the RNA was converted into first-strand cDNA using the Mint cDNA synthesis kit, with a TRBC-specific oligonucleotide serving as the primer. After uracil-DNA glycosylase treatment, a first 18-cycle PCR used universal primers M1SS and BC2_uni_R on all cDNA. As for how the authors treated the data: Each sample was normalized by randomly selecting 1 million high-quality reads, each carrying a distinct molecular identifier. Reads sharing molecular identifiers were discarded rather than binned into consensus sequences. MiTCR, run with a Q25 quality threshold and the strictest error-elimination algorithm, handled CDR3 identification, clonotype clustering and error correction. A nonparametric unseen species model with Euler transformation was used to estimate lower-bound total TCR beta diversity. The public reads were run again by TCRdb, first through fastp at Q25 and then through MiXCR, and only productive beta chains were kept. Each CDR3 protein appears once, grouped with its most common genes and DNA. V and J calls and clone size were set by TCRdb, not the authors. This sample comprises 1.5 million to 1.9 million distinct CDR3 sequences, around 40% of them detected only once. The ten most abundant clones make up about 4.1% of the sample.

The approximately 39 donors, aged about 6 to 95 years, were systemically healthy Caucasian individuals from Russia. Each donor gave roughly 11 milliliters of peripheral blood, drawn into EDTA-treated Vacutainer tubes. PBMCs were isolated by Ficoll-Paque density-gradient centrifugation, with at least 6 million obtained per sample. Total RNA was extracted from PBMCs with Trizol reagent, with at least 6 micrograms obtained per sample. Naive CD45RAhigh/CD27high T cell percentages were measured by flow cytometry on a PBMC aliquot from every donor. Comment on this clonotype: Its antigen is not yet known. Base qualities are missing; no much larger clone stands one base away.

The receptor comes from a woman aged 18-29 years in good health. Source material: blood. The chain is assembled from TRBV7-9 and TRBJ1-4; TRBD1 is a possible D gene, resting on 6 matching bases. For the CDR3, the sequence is CASSTYRAGNEKLFF. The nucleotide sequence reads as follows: TGTGCCAGCAGCACCTACAGGGCTGGTAATGAAAAACTGTTTTTT. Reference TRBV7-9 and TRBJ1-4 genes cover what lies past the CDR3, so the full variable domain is DTGVSQNPRHKITKRGQNVTFRCDPISEHNRLYWYRQTLGQGPEFLTYFQNEAQLEKSRLLSDRFSAERPKGSFSTLEIQRTEQGDSAMYLCASSTYRAGNEKLFFGSGTQLSVL.